This TCR beta chain emerged from a study of control samples from healthy donors and cancer patients. The data were produced by immunoSEQ multiplex PCR, yet TCRdb's version contains in-frame clones alone and is incomplete. The data hold 50,000 or so clones, with around 95% observed a single time. There are 15 residues in the CDR3. The germline V gene has CDR1 SGHVS and CDR2 FQNEAQ. With 2 bases clipped from V and 6 bases from J, the junction kept 3 bases outside the gene matches. This TCR was recovered from a woman aged 18 to 35 in good health. Sequences were obtained from blood. J is TRBJ1-4 and V is TRBV7-8, with 10 nucleotides matching TRBD1. The CDR3 sequence is CASSLTGQGHEKLFF. The CDR3, as DNA: TGTGCCAGCAGCTTAACGGGACAGGGGCATGAAAAACTGTTTTTT.